This note documents a single TCR beta chain sequence. Assay used: immunoSEQ multiplex PCR; TCRdb lists only in-frame clones, some missing. The sample lists approximately 52,000 clones, about 92% seen once, with roughly 3.3% in the top ten. The entry originates in a study of chemoradiotherapy in HPV16-positive cancers. CDR3 length: 16 amino acids. The V gene's germline CDR1 is SGHRS and CDR2 YFSETQ. Trimming stripped 0 bases from V and 2 bases from J, with 12 bases between. This receptor was obtained from a human donor with HPV-associated anogenital cancer. This specimen consisted of blood, obtained from a patient who underwent chemoradiotherapy. The V gene is TRBV5-1, the J gene TRBJ2-1; the D gene is possibly TRBD2 (7 bases). In DNA, the CDR3 is TGCGCCAGCAGCTTGGATGAGGGGGGGGCCTACAATGAGCAGTTCTTC. It specifies CASSLDEGGAYNEQFF.